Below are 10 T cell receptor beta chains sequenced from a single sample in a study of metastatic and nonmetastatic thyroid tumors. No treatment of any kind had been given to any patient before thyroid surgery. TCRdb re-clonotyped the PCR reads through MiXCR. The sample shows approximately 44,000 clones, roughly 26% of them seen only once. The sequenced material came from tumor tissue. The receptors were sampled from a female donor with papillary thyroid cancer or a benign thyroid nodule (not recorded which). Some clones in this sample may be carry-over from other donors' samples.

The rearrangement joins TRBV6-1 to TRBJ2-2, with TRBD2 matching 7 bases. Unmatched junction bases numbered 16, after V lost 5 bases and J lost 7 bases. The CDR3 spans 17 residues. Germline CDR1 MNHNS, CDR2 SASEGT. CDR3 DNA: TGTGCCAGCAGTACCAACCCGGGACTACGATTAGGCGGGGAGCTGTTTTTT. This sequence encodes CASSTNPGLRLGGELFF.

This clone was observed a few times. The CDR3 nucleotides are TGTGCCAGCAGTGTAAAAGGGAATGCAAATCAGCCCCAGCATTTT. It yields the protein CASSVKGNANQPQHF. V gene TRBV6-1 combines with J gene TRBJ1-5, with D unclear. This CDR3 region has 15 residues. V lost 4 bases, J lost 4 bases, and 14 bases lay in between. From germline, CDR1 is MNHNS and CDR2 SASEGT.

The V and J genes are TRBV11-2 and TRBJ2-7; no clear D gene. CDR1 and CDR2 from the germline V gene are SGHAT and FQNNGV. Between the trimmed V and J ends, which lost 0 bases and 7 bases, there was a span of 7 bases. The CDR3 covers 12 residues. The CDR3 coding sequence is TGTGCCAGCAGCTTAGATCGGCGGGAGCAGTACTTC. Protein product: CASSLDRREQYF. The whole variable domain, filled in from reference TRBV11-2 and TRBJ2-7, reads EAGVAQSPRYKIIEKRQSVAFWCNPISGHATLYWYQQILGQGPKLLIQFQNNGVVDDSQLPKDRFSAERLKGVDSTLKIQPAKLEDSAVYLCASSLDRREQYFGPGTRLTVT.

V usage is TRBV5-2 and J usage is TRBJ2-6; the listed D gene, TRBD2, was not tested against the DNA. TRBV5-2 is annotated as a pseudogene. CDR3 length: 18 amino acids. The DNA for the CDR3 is TGTGCCAGCGAGCTAACCGGGACTGACACCTCTGGGGCCAACGTCCTGACTTTC. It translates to CASELTGTDTSGANVLTF.

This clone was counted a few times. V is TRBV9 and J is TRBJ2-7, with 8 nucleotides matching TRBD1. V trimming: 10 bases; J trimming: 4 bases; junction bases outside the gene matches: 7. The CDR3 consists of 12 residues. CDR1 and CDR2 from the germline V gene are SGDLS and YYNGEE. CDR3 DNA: TGTGCCTCCGGACAGGGTGGATACGAGCAGTACTTC. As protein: CASGQGGYEQYF.

CDR3 sequence (DNA): TGTGCCAGCAGTGAAGGTAGCACCCCCAATGAGCAGTTCTTC. Encoded protein: CASSEGSTPNEQFF. V usage is TRBV6-1 and J usage is TRBJ2-1; no firm D call. This CDR3 is built from 14 residues. Germline assignment: CDR1 MNHNS and CDR2 SASEGT. The V gene lost 1 base and the J gene lost 6 bases, with 10 bases spanning the gap.

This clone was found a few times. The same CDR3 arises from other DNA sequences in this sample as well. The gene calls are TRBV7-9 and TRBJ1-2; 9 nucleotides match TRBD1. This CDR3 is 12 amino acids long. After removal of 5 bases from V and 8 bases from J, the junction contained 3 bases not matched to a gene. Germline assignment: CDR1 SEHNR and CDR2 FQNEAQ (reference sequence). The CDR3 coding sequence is TGTGCCAGCAGCCGGGACAGGGAAGGCTACACCTTC. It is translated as CASSRDREGYTF.

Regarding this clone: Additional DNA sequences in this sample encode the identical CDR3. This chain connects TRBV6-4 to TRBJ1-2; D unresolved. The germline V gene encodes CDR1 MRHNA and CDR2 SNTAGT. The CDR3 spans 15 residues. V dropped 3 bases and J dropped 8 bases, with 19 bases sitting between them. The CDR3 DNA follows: TGTGCCAGCAGTGAAGGACCAGATAGGGTTGACGGCTACACCTTC. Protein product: CASSEGPDRVDGYTF.

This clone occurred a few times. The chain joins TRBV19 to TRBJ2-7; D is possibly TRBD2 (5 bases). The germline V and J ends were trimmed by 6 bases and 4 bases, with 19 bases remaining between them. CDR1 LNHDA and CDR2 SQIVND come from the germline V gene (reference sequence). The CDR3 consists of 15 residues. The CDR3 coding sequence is TGTGCCAGTAGGAACAGCGGCGACGGAGAGTACGAGCAGTACTTC. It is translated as CASRNSGDGEYEQYF.

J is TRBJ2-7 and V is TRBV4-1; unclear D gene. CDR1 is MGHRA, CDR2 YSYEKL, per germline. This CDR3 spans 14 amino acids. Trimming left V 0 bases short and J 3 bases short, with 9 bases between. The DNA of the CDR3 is TGCGCCAGCAGCCAAGAGTCGGGCCACTACGAGCAGTACTTC. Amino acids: CASSQESGHYEQYF.